These T cell receptor beta chains were read from a single sample in a study of blood T cell repertoires in COVID-19. TCRdb's table, derived via immunoSEQ multiplex PCR, lists solely in-frame clones and lacks some. Seen here are around 140,000 clones, approximately 88% observed once, and the top ten hold about 1.5%. The sequenced sample consisted of peripheral blood. The receptors shown here come from a man aged 60 to 69 with acute or convalescent COVID-19. Both conserved end residues are part of each CDR3. D genes are given only for firm matches. Clone size is shown for a subset of rows, as once, few, many or a class of expanded clone.

J,D,V,size,CDR3,DNA
TRBJ2-1,TRBD1,TRBV5-1,.,CASSLDRNNEQFF,TGCGCCAGCAGCCTGGACAGGAACAATGAGCAGTTCTTC
TRBJ2-7,TRBD2,TRBV3-1/TRBV3-2,.,CASSQGTSGSEQYF,TGTGCCAGCAGCCAAGGGACTAGTGGTTCCGAGCAGTACTTC
TRBJ2-5,TRBD1,TRBV11-3,once,CASGISTGGLQETQYF,TGTGCCAGCGGGATATCGACAGGGGGTCTTCAAGAGACCCAGTACTTC
TRBJ2-1,.,TRBV20-1,.,CSAGDFNEQFF,TGCAGTGCGGGAGACTTTAATGAGCAGTTCTTC
TRBJ1-1,TRBD1,TRBV6-1,.,CASSGDRGDVNTEAFF,TGTGCCAGCAGTGGGGACAGGGGAGATGTGAACACTGAAGCTTTCTTT
TRBJ2-3,TRBD1,TRBV5-6,once,CASSTPDRDRGYF,TGTGCCAGCAGCACCCCGGACAGGGACAGGGGGTATTTT
TRBJ2-1,TRBD2,TRBV9,.,CASSFTPSGWDEQFF,TGTGCCAGCAGCTTCACTCCTAGCGGGTGGGATGAGCAGTTCTTC
TRBJ2-1,TRBD2,TRBV9,.,CASSDSGGALLYEQFF,TGTGCCAGCAGCGATAGCGGGGGGGCTCTTTTGTATGAGCAGTTCTTC
TRBJ1-4,.,TRBV19,few,CASKRQAINEKLFF,TGTGCCAGCAAAAGACAGGCAATTAATGAAAAACTGTTTTTT
TRBJ2-7,.,TRBV18,.,CASSPGGGEQYF,TGTGCCAGCTCACCAGGGGGAGGCGAGCAGTACTTC
TRBJ1-2,TRBD1,TRBV24-1,.,CATSDRFGTGQGYTF,TGTGCCACCAGTGATCGTTTCGGGACAGGGCAAGGCTACACCTTC
TRBJ2-5,TRBD2,TRBV10-3,.,CATLGTSGQETQYF,TGTGCCACCCTAGGTACTAGCGGCCAAGAGACCCAGTACTTC
TRBJ1-1,.,TRBV6-4,.,CASSATSQENTEAFF,TGTGCCAGCAGTGCCACTTCACAGGAAAACACTGAAGCTTTCTTT
TRBJ2-7,.,TRBV24-1,.,CATAGHPTYEQYF,TGTGCCACCGCGGGTCACCCGACCTACGAGCAGTACTTC
TRBJ2-5,.,TRBV6-6,once,CASSYSGGAGETQYF,TGTGCCAGCAGTTACTCTGGGGGGGCTGGAGAGACCCAGTACTTC
TRBJ1-5,.,TRBV6-2/TRBV6-3,.,CASSYSRQGMNQPQHF,TGTGCCAGCAGTTACTCGAGGCAGGGGATGAATCAGCCCCAGCATTTT
TRBJ1-2,.,TRBV28,.,CASSLLQGVNYGYTF,TGTGCCAGCAGTTTATTACAGGGAGTCAACTATGGCTACACCTTC
TRBJ2-2,TRBD1,TRBV9,.,CASSYNQGAYTGELFF,TGTGCCAGCAGCTACAATCAGGGGGCGTACACCGGGGAGCTGTTTTTT
TRBJ2-5,TRBD1,TRBV7-9,many,CASSLGQGDAETQYF,TGTGCCAGCAGCTTAGGGCAGGGGGACGCGGAGACCCAGTACTTC
TRBJ2-6,.,TRBV5-1,.,CASSLEGASGANVLTF,TGCGCCAGCAGCTTGGAGGGAGCGTCTGGGGCCAACGTCCTGACTTTC
TRBJ2-6,.,TRBV19,.,CASSIEWSSGANVLTF,TGTGCCAGTAGTATAGAATGGAGCTCTGGGGCCAACGTCCTGACTTTC
TRBJ1-6,.,TRBV5-1,.,CASSLEGQSNSPLHF,TGCGCCAGCAGCTTGGAAGGACAGTCCAATTCACCCCTCCACTTT
TRBJ1-2,TRBD1,TRBV19,few,CASSSRTDRGRVKGYTF,TGTGCCAGTAGTAGCCGAACGGACAGGGGGCGAGTTAAGGGCTACACCTTC
TRBJ1-6,.,TRBV4-2,.,CASSIDSNSPLHF,TGTGCCAGCAGCATTGACAGTAATTCACCCCTCCACTTT
TRBJ2-1,TRBD1,TRBV11-2,.,CASSVGTAYNEQFF,TGTGCCAGCAGCGTCGGGACAGCCTACAATGAGCAGTTCTTC
TRBJ1-4,TRBD1,TRBV27,.,CASSSSGGPNEKLFF,TGTGCCAGCAGTTCATCAGGGGGCCCTAATGAAAAACTGTTTTTT
TRBJ1-4,.,TRBV5-1,.,CASSPYSSTNEKLFF,TGCGCCAGCAGCCCGTACAGCTCAACTAATGAAAAACTGTTTTTT